These 13 T cell receptor beta chains were all obtained from the same sample, sequenced in a study of chemoradiotherapy in HPV16-positive cancers. TCRdb's table, derived via immunoSEQ multiplex PCR, lists solely in-frame clones and lacks some. The sample includes approximately 15,000 clones, approximately 89% of them seen just once. Sample: tumor tissue, taken from a patient who underwent chemoradiotherapy. The receptors were sampled from a human donor with HPV-associated anogenital cancer.

V is TRBV19 and J is TRBJ1-2; 10 nucleotides align to TRBD1. Germline-derived CDR1 and CDR2 are LNHDA and SQIVND (reference sequence). After removal of 3 bases from V and 8 bases from J, the junction contained 6 bases not matched to a gene. The CDR3 consists of 14 residues. CDR3 sequence reads: CASSIGTGAIGYTF. The CDR3 DNA follows: TGTGCCAGTAGTATTGGGACAGGGGCTATCGGCTACACCTTC.

The V and J genes are TRBV4-2 and TRBJ2-6; TRBD1 matches 10 bases. V lost 2 bases to trimming and J lost 0 bases; unmatched junction nucleotides: 7. The germline CDR1 and CDR2 sequences are LGHNA and YNFKEQ. The CDR3 has 19 residues. CDR3 region: CASSQFWTGGTSGANVLTF. The CDR3 nucleotides read TGTGCCAGCAGCCAATTCTGGACAGGGGGAACCTCTGGGGCCAACGTCCTGACTTTC.

This clone appeared a single time. J is TRBJ2-7 and V is TRBV14; 9 bases align to TRBD1. Germline lookup yields CDR1 SGHDN and CDR2 FVKESK. The ends lost 4 bases at V and 6 bases at J; junction bases unmatched: 7. This CDR3 region has 14 residues. CDR3 residues: CASSPTGTGSEQYF. DNA for the CDR3: TGTGCCAGCAGCCCGACCGGGACAGGGAGCGAGCAGTACTTC.

The chain has TRBV13 and TRBJ2-5; 7 nucleotides match TRBD1. The CDR3 has 15 residues. The junction had 10 bases not matched to a gene; V was cut back by 3 bases and J by 6 bases. Germline V lookup: CDR1 PRHDT, CDR2 FYEKMQ (reference sequence). CDR3 bases: TGTGCCAGCAGCTTCAGCGGACAGGCAGGGCAGACCCAGTACTTC. Its protein product is CASSFSGQAGQTQYF.

The rearrangement links TRBV9 to TRBJ2-5; D gene ambiguous. The V end was cut by 0 bases, the J end by 5 bases, with 11 bases between. Looked up from germline, CDR1 is SGDLS and CDR2 is YYNGEE. The CDR3 contains 14 residues. CDR3 protein: CASSVDTARETQYF. The CDR3 DNA follows: TGTGCCAGCAGCGTAGATACAGCGAGGGAGACCCAGTACTTC.

The chain links TRBV14 to TRBJ2-5; D unresolved. Between the trimmed V and J ends, which lost 4 bases and 2 bases, there was a span of 11 bases. The germline V gene has CDR1 SGHDN and CDR2 FVKESK. This CDR3 spans 14 amino acids. The CDR3 DNA reads as TGTGCCAGCAGCCTCGACGAAGATCAAGAGACCCAGTACTTC. Protein product: CASSLDEDQETQYF.

The gene calls are TRBV7-8 and TRBJ1-3, with D perhaps TRBD1 (5 bases). V lost 0 bases to trimming and J lost 0 bases, with 12 bases between them. The CDR3 consists of 17 residues. Germline CDR1 SGHVS, CDR2 FQNEAQ. The CDR3 DNA reads TGTGCCAGCAGCTTAGCGGGGATGGGGCTCTCTGGAAACACCATATATTTT. Protein product: CASSLAGMGLSGNTIYF.

This chain links TRBV7-9 with TRBJ2-1; D gene ambiguous. Deletions cut 5 bases from V and 10 bases from J, with 15 bases between. Germline CDR1 and CDR2: SEHNR and FQNEAQ (reference sequence). This CDR3 is 13 amino acids long. CDR3 in DNA: TGTGCCAGCAGCCACCCCTCGATTTGGGAGCAGTTCTTC. The encoded protein is CASSHPSIWEQFF.

This clone has more than one count but fewer than ten. The chain joins TRBV10-2 to TRBJ1-5, with D hard to call. CDR1 and CDR2 from the germline V gene are WSHSY and SAAADI. CDR3 size: 12 residues. Trimming pared 2 bases from V and 3 bases from J, leaving 2 bases between. CDR3 DNA sequence: TGCGCCAGCAGTGAGCCCAATCAGCCCCAGCATTTT. Protein product: CASSEPNQPQHF.

The chain has TRBV4-2 and TRBJ1-2; D call uncertain. CDR1 LGHNA and CDR2 YNFKEQ come from the germline V gene. Trimming took off 0 bases at V and 5 bases at J, with 10 bases between the two ends. The CDR3 length is 14 residues. The CDR3 protein is CASSQEGRIYGYTF. The CDR3 DNA sequence: TGTGCCAGCAGCCAAGAAGGACGGATATATGGCTACACCTTC.

The chain has TRBV7-9 and TRBJ2-7; D perhaps matches TRBD1 (6 bases). The CDR3 sequence is 15 residues long. The germline V gene has CDR1 SEHNR and CDR2 FQNEAQ (reference sequence). V was trimmed by 2 bases and J by 1 base, leaving 12 bases between them. The CDR3 here is CASSLSQGKSYEQYF. The CDR3 region has the DNA TGTGCCAGCAGCTTATCCCAGGGGAAGTCCTACGAGCAGTACTTC.

The chain is built from TRBV6-5 and TRBJ2-5; D unresolved. Germline V gene sequence: CDR1 MNHEY, CDR2 SVGAGI. The CDR3 is made up of 13 amino acids. The V gene lost 2 bases and the J gene lost 4 bases, with 8 bases spanning the gap. For the CDR3, the DNA is TGTGCCAGCAGTTACGGTAACAGAGAGACCCAGTACTTC. It is translated as CASSYGNRETQYF.

This clone has only one observation. J is TRBJ2-5 and V is TRBV11-2, with a weak D call TRBD2 (5 bases). CDR1 and CDR2 (germline): SGHAT, FQNNGV. The CDR3 is 15 amino acids. Trimming cost V 1 base and J 0 bases, with 9 bases left between them. The CDR3 DNA is TGTGCCAGCAGCTTAGGACTAAAATACCAAGAGACCCAGTACTTC. Protein sequence: CASSLGLKYQETQYF.